The present T cell receptor (beta chain) was sequenced within a study of blood T cell dynamics during melanoma immunotherapy. The sample's time point: week 3, after first cycle of checkpoint inhibitor. Germline-derived CDR1 and CDR2 are MDHEN and SYDVKM. V gave up 1 base and J gave up 0 bases, with 10 bases separating them. The CDR3 is 15 residues long. Libraries were prepared by immunoSEQ multiplex PCR; TCRdb keeps only in-frame clonotypes and omits some of them. The data show more than 15,000 clones, about 85% seen once. Only one count was recorded for this clone. The TCR was taken from a human donor with melanoma. The V gene is TRBV28, the J gene TRBJ2-7; D not resolved. Sequencing was performed on blood, taken from a patient treated with checkpoint blockade. The CDR3 sequence: CASSLSAPSSYEQYF. In DNA, the CDR3 is TGTGCCAGCAGTTTATCAGCGCCTAGCTCCTACGAGCAGTACTTC.